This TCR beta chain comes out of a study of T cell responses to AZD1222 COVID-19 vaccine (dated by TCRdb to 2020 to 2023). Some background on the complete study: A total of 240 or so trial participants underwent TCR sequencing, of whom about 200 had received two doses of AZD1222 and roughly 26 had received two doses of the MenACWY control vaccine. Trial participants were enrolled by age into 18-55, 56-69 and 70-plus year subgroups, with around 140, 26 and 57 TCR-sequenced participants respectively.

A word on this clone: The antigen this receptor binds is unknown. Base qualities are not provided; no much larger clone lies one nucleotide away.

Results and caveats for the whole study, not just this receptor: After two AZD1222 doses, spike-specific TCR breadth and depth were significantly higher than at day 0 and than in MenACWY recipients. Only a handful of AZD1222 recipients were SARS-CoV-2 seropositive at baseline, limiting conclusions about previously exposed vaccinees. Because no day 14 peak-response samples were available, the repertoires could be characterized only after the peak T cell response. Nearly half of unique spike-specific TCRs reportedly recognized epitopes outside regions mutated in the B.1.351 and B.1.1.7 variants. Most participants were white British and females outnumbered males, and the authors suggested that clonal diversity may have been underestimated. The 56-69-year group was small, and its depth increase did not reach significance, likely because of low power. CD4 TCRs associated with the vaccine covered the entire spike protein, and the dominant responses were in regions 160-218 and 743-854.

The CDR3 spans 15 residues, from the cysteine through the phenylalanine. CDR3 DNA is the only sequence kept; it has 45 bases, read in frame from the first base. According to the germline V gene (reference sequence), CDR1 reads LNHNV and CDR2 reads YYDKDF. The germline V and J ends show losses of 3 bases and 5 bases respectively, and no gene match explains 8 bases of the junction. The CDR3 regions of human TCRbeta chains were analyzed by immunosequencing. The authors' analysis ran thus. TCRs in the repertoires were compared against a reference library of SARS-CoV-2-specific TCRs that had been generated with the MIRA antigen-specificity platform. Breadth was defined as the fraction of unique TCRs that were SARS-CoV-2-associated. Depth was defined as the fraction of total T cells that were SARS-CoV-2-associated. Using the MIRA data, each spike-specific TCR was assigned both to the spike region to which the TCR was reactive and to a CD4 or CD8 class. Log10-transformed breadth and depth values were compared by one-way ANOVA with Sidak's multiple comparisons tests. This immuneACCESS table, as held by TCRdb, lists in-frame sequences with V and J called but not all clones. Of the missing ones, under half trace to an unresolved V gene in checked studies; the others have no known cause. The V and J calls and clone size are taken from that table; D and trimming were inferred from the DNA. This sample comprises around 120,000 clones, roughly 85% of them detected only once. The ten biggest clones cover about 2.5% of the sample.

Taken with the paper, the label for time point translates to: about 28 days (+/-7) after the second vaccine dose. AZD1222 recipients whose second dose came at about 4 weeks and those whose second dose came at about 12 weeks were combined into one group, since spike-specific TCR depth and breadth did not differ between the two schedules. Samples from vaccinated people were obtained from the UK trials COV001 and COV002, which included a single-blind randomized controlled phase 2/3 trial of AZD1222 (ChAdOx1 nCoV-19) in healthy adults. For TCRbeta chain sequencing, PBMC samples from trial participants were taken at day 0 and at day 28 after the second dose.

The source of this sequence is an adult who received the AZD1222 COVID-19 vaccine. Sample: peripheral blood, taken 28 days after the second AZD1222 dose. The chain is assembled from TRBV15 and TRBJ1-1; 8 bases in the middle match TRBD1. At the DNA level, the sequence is TGTGCCACCAGCAGCCGCGCAGGGGGCTGGACTGAAGCTTTCTTT. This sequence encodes CATSSRAGGWTEAFF.